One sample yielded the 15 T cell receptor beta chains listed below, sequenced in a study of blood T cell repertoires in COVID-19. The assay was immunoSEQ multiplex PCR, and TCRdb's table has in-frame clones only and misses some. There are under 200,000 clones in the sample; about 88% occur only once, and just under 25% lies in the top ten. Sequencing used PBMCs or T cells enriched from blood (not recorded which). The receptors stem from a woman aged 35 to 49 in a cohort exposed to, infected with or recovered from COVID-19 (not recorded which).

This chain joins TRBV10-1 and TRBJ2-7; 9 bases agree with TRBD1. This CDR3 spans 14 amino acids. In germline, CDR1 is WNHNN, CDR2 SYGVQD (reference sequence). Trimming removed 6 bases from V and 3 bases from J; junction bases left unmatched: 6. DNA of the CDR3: TGCGCCAGCAGCGCCCGGGACAGGGTCTACGAGCAGTACTTC. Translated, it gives CASSARDRVYEQYF.

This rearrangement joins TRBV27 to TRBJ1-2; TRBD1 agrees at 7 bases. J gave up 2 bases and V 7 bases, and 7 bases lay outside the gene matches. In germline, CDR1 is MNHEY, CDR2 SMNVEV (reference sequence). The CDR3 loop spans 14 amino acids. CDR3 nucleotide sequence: TGTGCCAGCACAGCCCAGGGGGGAAACTATGGCTACACCTTC. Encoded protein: CASTAQGGNYGYTF.

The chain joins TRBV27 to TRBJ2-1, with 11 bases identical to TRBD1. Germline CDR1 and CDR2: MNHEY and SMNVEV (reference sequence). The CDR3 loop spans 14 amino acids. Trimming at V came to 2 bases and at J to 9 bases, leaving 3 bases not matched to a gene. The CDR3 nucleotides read TGTGCCAGCAGTTTAAGGACAGGGGGCGGTGAGCAGTTCTTC. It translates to CASSLRTGGGEQFF.

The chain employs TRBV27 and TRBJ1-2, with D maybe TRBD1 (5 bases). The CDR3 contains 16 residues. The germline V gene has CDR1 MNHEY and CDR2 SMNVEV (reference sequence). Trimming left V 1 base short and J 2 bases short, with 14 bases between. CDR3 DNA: TGTGCCAGCAGTTTATTTCCGGGCAGACAGAACTATGGCTACACCTTC. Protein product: CASSLFPGRQNYGYTF.

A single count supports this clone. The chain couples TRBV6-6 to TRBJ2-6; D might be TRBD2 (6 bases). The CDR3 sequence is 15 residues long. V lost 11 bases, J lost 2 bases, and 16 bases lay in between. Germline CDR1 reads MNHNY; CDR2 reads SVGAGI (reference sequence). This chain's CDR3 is CAVQGGVPGANVLTF. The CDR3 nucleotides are TGTGCCGTCCAAGGAGGGGTTCCTGGGGCCAACGTCCTGACTTTC.

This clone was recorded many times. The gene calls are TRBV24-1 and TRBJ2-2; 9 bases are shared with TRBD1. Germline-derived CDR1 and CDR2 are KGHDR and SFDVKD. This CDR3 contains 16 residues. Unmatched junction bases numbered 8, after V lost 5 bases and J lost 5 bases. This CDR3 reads CATSVGFGTGTGELFF. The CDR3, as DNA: TGTGCCACCAGTGTGGGGTTCGGGACAGGGACCGGGGAGCTGTTTTTT.

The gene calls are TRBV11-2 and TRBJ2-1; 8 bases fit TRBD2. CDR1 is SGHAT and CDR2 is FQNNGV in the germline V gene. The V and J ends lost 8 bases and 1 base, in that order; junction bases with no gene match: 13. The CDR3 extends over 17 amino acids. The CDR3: CASATSAIAQSYNEQFF. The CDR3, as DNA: TGTGCCAGCGCGACTAGCGCCATCGCCCAGTCCTACAATGAGCAGTTCTTC.

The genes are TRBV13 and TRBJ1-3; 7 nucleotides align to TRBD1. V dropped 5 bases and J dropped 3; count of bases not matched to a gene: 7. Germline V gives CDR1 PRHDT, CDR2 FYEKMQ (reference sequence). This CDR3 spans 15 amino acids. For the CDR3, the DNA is TGTGCCAGCAGCCCCAACAGGGGTGGTGGAAACACCATATATTTT. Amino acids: CASSPNRGGGNTIYF.

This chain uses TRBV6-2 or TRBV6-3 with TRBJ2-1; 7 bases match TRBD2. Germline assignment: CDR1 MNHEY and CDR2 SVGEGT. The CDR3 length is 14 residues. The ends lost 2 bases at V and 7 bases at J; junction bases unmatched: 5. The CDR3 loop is CASSYGGDGNEQFF. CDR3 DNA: TGTGCCAGCAGTTACGGGGGGGATGGGAATGAGCAGTTCTTC.

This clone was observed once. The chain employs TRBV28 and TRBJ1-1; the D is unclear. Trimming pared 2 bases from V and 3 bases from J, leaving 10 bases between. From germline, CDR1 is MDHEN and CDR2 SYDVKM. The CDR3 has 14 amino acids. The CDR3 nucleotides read TGTGCCAGCAGTTTAAGAGGTTCAGACACTGAAGCTTTCTTT. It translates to CASSLRGSDTEAFF.

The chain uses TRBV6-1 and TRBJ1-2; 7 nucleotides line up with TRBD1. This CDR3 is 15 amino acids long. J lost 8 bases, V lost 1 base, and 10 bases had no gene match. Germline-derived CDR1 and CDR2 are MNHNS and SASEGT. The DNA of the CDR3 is TGTGCCAGCAGTGAAGGCGCAGGGGGATTGCGGGGCTACACCTTC. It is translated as CASSEGAGGLRGYTF.

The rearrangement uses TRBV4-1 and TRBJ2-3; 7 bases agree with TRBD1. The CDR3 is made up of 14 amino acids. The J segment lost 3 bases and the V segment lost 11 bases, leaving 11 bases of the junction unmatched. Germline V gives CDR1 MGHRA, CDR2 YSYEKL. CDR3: CASEGGPGTDTQYF. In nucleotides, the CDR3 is TGCGCCTCCGAAGGGGGCCCCGGGACAGATACGCAGTATTTT.

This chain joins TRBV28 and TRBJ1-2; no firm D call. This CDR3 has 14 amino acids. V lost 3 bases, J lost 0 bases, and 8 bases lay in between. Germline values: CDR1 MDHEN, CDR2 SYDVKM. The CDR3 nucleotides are TGTGCCAGCAGTTTCGCGGGATCTAACTATGGCTACACCTTC. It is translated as CASSFAGSNYGYTF.

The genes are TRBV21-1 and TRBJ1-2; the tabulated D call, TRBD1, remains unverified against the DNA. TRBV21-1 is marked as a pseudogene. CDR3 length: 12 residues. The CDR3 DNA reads TGTGCCAGCAGGACAGGGGACTATGGCTACACCTTC. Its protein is CASRTGDYGYTF.

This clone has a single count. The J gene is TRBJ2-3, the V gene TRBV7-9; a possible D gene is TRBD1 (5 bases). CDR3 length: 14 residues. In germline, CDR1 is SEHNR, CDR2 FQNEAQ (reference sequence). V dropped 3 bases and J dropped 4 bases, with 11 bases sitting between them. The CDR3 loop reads CASSLEKGADTQYF. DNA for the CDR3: TGTGCCAGCAGCTTGGAGAAAGGGGCAGATACGCAGTATTTT.